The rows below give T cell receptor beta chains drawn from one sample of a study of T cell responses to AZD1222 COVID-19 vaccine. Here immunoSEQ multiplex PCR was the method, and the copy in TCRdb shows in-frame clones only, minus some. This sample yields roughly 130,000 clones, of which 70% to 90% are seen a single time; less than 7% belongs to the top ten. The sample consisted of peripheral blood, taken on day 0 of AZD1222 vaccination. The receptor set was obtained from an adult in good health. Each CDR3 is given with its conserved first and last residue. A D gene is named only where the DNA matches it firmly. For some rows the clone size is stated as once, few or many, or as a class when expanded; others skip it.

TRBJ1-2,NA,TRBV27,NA,TGTGCCAGCAGTTTTATTCCCGGACAGTCGAGGGGCTACACCTTC,CASSFIPGQSRGYTF
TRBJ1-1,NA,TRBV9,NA,TGTGCCAGCAGCCCAGAGCCCCGGGCGGACACTGAAGCTTTCTTT,CASSPEPRADTEAFF
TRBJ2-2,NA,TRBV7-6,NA,TGTGCCAGCAGAGGAAGGACCTCGCTGGACAGACGAGACACCGGGGAGCTGTTTTTT,CASRGRTSLDRRDTGELFF
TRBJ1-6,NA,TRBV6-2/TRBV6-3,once,TGTGCCAGCAGTTACAGCTCCTATAATTCACCCCTCCACTTT,CASSYSSYNSPLHF
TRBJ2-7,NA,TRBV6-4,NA,TGTGCCAGCAGTGACTCGGCGGAGCTAGCAACCCCCGCCTACGAGCAGTACTTC,CASSDSAELATPAYEQYF
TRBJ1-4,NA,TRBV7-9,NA,TGTGCCAGCAGCGGTGAAAAACTGTTTTTT,CASSGEKLFF
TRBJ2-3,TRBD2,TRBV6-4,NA,TGTGCCAGCAGTGACTCGCCTAGCGGGGCGGGGGATACGCAGTATTTT,CASSDSPSGAGDTQYF
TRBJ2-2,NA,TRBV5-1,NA,TGCGCCAGCACCCGGAGCGAGCCTTCTTTCGGGGAGCTGTTTTTT,CASTRSEPSFGELFF
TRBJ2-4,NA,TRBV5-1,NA,TGCGCCAGCAGGTCGGAGGGTGGCAAAAACATTCAGTACTTC,CASRSEGGKNIQYF
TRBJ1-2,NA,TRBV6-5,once,TGTGCCAGCAGTCCGCCGGCCGGCTACACCTTC,CASSPPAGYTF
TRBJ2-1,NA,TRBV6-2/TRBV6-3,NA,TGTGCCAGCAGCGCCTTAGCGGAGCCCCCCTACAATGAGCAGTTCTTC,CASSALAEPPYNEQFF
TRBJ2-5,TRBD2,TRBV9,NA,TGTGCCAGCAGCGCCCTGGGACTAGCGGAAGAGACCCAGTACTTC,CASSALGLAEETQYF
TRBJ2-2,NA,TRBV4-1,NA,TGCGCCAGCGGGATTAGGGGATCCGGGGAGCTGTTTTTT,CASGIRGSGELFF
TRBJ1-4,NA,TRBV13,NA,TGTGCCAGCAGCTTGGGTGAAAAACTGTTTTTT,CASSLGEKLFF
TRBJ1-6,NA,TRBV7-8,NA,TGTGCCAGCAGCTTAGCGCAGGGACCGGCTAATTCACCCCTCCACTTT,CASSLAQGPANSPLHF
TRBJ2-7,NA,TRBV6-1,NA,TGTGCCAGCAGTGAAGCGCTTGGTCAGGGGAACTACGAGCAGTACTTC,CASSEALGQGNYEQYF
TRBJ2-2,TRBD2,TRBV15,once,TGTGCCACCAGTAGTACTAGCGGGAGAATAGGGAAAACCGGGGAGCTGTTTTTT,CATSSTSGRIGKTGELFF
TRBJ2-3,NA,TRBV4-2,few,TGTGCCAGCAGCCAAGAGCCCAGGGCAGATACGCAGTATTTT,CASSQEPRADTQYF
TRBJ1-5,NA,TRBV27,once,TGTGCCAGCAGTTTAGGACCGCTCAATCAGCCCCAGCATTTT,CASSLGPLNQPQHF
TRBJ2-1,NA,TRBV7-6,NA,TGTGCCAGCAGCTTAGGGACAAGCGGCGAAGGGGAGCAGTTCTTC,CASSLGTSGEGEQFF
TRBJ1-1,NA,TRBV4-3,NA,TGCGCCAGCAGCCAAGATACGGGAAGGACTGAAGCTTTCTTT,CASSQDTGRTEAFF
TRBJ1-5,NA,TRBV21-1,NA,TGTGCCAGCACCGGGACAGGGGATGATAGCAATCAGCCCCAGCATTTT,CASTGTGDDSNQPQHF
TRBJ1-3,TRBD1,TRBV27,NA,TGTGCCAGCAGTTTATATGGACAGGCGTTCTCTGGAAACACCATATATTTT,CASSLYGQAFSGNTIYF
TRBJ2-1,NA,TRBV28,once,TGTGCCAGCAGTTTACTCCGGACCCTTTTGGGGGGACACAATGAGCAGTTCTTC,CASSLLRTLLGGHNEQFF
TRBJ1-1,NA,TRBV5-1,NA,TGCGCCAGCAGCTCCCGGGGACGGGAGAACACTGAAGCTTTCTTT,CASSSRGRENTEAFF
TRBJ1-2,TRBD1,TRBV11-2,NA,TGTGCCAGCAGCTTAGCCCCAGGGGGCTTCTATGGCTACACCTTC,CASSLAPGGFYGYTF
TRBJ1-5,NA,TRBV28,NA,TGTGCCAGCAGTTTATGGCCTCAGCCCCAGCATTTT,CASSLWPQPQHF
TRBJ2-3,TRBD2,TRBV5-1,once,TGCGCCAGCAGTACTCTGGCCAGCGGGGGTGGCGGTACGCAGTATTTT,CASSTLASGGGGTQYF
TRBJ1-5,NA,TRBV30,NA,TGTGCCTGGAGTGTGGTGGGGTCGGGAAATCAGCCCCAGCATTTT,CAWSVVGSGNQPQHF
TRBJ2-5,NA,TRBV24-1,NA,TGTGCCACCAGTGATTTCTCCAGGGGACAAGAGACCCAGTACTTC,CATSDFSRGQETQYF
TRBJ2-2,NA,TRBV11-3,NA,TGTGCCAGCAGCCAATTAGGGTTTAACACCGGGGAGCTGTTTTTT,CASSQLGFNTGELFF
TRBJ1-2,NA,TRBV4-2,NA,TGTGCCAGCAGCCAAGATGCGGGGGGCGAGGACTATGGCTACACCTTC,CASSQDAGGEDYGYTF
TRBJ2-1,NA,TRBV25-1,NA,TGTGCCAGCAGTGAGCCCCACGGGGGTATCTACAATGAGCAGTTCTTC,CASSEPHGGIYNEQFF
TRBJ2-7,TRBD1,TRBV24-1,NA,TGTGCCACCAGTGATAGAGACAGGGGCCACGAGCAGTACTTC,CATSDRDRGHEQYF
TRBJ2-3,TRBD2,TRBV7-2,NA,TGTGCCAGCAGCTCGGGGGGGCAGTCCACAGATACGCAGTATTTT,CASSSGGQSTDTQYF
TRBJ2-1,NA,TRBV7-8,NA,TGTGCCAGCAGCTTAGAGCAGCACTTGAGCTCCTACAATGAGCAGTTCTTC,CASSLEQHLSSYNEQFF
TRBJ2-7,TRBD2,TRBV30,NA,TGTGCCTGGAGTCCCCTTAGCGGGAGGCTCTCCTACGAGCAGTACTTC,CAWSPLSGRLSYEQYF
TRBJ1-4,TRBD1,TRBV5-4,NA,TGTGCCAGCAGCTTGGGAGGGACAGACAATGAAAAACTGTTTTTT,CASSLGGTDNEKLFF
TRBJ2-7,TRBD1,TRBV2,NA,TGTGCCAGCAATAAAGGGACAGGGGGAGAGCAGTACTTC,CASNKGTGGEQYF
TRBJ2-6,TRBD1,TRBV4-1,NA,TGCGCCAGCAGCCAAGGGGCGACAGGGGGGATCTCTGGGGCCAACGTCCTGACTTTC,CASSQGATGGISGANVLTF
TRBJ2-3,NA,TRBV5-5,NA,TGTGCCAGCAGCTTGGGGGTAAGCACAGATACGCAGTATTTT,CASSLGVSTDTQYF
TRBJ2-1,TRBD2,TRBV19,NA,TGTGCCAGTAGTCCCAGAGGGCTTACTAGCGGGGTTTACAATGAGCAGTTCTTC,CASSPRGLTSGVYNEQFF
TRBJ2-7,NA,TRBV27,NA,TGTGCCAGCAGTTCAAACTACGAGCAGTACTTC,CASSSNYEQYF
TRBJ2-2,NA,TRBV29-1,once,TGCAGCGTTACCCGGGAAACACCGACCGGGGAGCTGTTTTTT,CSVTRETPTGELFF
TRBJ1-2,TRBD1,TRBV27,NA,TGTGCCAGCAGTTTTACTTACAAACCGGGACAGGCCTGGGCAAACTATGGCTACACCTTC,CASSFTYKPGQAWANYGYTF
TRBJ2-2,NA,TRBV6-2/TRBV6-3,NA,TGTGCCAGCAGTTATGGGATTGAGGGTACCACCGGGGAGCTGTTTTTT,CASSYGIEGTTGELFF
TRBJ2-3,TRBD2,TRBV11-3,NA,TGTGCCAGCAGCTTAGGAACTAGCGGTAGGGCAGATACGCAGTATTTT,CASSLGTSGRADTQYF
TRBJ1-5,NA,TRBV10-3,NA,TGTGCCATCAGTGATCAAATCGCCGGGACAAGTCAGCCCCAGCATTTT,CAISDQIAGTSQPQHF
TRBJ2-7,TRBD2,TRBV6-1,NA,TGTGCCAGCAGTGAAGATGGCAGGCGGGGGTTGGAGCAGTACTTC,CASSEDGRRGLEQYF
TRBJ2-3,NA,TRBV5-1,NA,TGCGCCAGCAGTCGGAGGGGTGCAGATACGCAGTATTTT,CASSRRGADTQYF
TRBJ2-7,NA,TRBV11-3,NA,TGTGCCAGCAGCTTAGATGGGACGGGCTCCTACGAGCAGTACTTC,CASSLDGTGSYEQYF
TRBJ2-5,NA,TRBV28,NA,TGTGCCAGCAGTCAGGGGGGGCGATTCCAAGAGACCCAGTACTTC,CASSQGGRFQETQYF
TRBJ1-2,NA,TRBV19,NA,TGTGCCACCTTAAATACTCCGGACCGGGTCTATGGCTACACCTTC,CATLNTPDRVYGYTF
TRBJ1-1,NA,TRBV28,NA,TGTGCCAGCAGCCACGGGGGTGTCACTGAAGCTTTCTTT,CASSHGGVTEAFF
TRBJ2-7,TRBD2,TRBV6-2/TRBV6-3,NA,TGTGCCAGCAGTTCACTAGCGGTCGCCTACGAGCAGTACTTC,CASSSLAVAYEQYF
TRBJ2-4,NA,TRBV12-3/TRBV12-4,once,TGTGCCAGCAGTCCGGGGATCCGGGACATTCAGTACTTC,CASSPGIRDIQYF
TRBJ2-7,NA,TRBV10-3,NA,TGTGCCATCAGAGCTGTAGGGCGGAATGCCTACGAGCAGTACTTC,CAIRAVGRNAYEQYF
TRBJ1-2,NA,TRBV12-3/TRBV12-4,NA,TGTGCCAGCAGTATCATGACAGGAGGACGCTACACCTTC,CASSIMTGGRYTF
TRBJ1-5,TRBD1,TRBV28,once,TGTGCCAGCAGTTCCACAGGGGCCCATCAGCCCCAGCATTTT,CASSSTGAHQPQHF
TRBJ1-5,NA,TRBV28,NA,TGTGCCAGCAGTTTAAGGCCGGGGGCGGGGCGGAGCAGGCAGCCCCAGCATTTT,CASSLRPGAGRSRQPQHF